This T cell receptor beta chain was observed in a study of cytomegalovirus exposure and HLA in healthy donors. This clone has a single count. PCR involved 60 Vbeta and 13 Jbeta primers. Method: immunoSEQ multiplex PCR; TCRdb's copy keeps in-frame clones and lacks some. The data hold fewer than 200,000 clones, with roughly 86% observed a single time. The CDR3 length is 16 residues. Germline loops: CDR1 KGHSH, CDR2 LQKENI. The ends were cut back, 6 bases at V and 3 bases at J, with 18 bases in the middle. This receptor was taken from a man aged 35 to 55 in good health and CMV-seropositive. Material: PBMCs. The chain joins TRBV18 to TRBJ2-1; D might be TRBD1 (5 bases). CDR3 sequence reads: CASSPPDPGRYNEQFF. As DNA, the CDR3 is TGTGCCAGCTCCCCGCCGGACCCAGGGCGCTACAATGAGCAGTTCTTC.